Below, 26 T cell receptor beta chains from the same sample are listed, as sequenced in a study of control samples from healthy donors and cancer patients. The method was immunoSEQ multiplex PCR; TCRdb's version includes in-frame clones alone and lacks a portion of them. Of about 150,000 clones listed, around 88% are singletons. Sequencing was carried out using blood. The receptors stem from a man between 18 and 35 years old in good health.

The J gene is TRBJ2-5, the V gene TRBV19, with D perhaps matching TRBD2 (6 bases). Germline CDR1 and CDR2: LNHDA and SQIVND (reference sequence). V lost 4 bases and J 1 base, leaving 10 bases between the germline ends. This CDR3 comprises 14 residues. CDR3 bases: TGTGCCAGTAGTACCCGGGACTCCCAAGAGACCCAGTACTTC. It codes for CASSTRDSQETQYF.

This clone is a singleton in its sample. The V and J genes are TRBV28 and TRBJ2-6, with 8 positions matching TRBD1. Trimming removed 7 bases from V and 0 bases from J; junction bases left unmatched: 11. This CDR3 spans 18 amino acids. Germline V gene lookup returns CDR1 MDHEN and CDR2 SYDVKM. The CDR3 is CASTPRTGLSSGANVLTF. In DNA form, the CDR3 reads TGTGCCAGCACCCCTCGGACAGGGTTGAGCTCTGGGGCCAACGTCCTGACTTTC.

This rearrangement joins TRBV19 to TRBJ2-5; D ambiguous. Germline loops: CDR1 LNHDA, CDR2 SQIVND (reference sequence). CDR3 size: 13 residues. With 3 bases removed from V and 2 bases from J, the gap between germline ends came to 7 bases. The CDR3, as DNA: TGTGCCAGTAGTATCACAGATCAAGAGACCCAGTACTTC. Translation gives CASSITDQETQYF.

The sample holds many counts of this clone. J is TRBJ2-2 and V is TRBV5-1, with unresolved D. CDR1 and CDR2 from the germline V gene are SGHRS and YFSETQ. The CDR3 runs to 15 residues. Trimming took off 2 bases at V and 6 bases at J, with 14 bases between the two ends. CDR3 nucleotide sequence: TGCGCCAGCAGCTTAACCGAGCAGGACGCCGGGGAGCTGTTTTTT. Protein: CASSLTEQDAGELFF.

The chain has TRBV7-6 and TRBJ1-4; perhaps TRBD1 as D (6 bases). V was shortened by 5 bases and J by 10 bases, with 17 bases between the two germline ends. Germline assignment: CDR1 SGHVS and CDR2 FNYEAQ. CDR3 length: 14 residues. The CDR3 DNA sequence: TGTGCCAGCAGCCAGGCGGTACAGGGAGGAAAACTGTTTTTT. Amino acid sequence: CASSQAVQGGKLFF.

This CDR3 is CASRREDYEQYF. The CDR3 DNA is TGTGCCAGCAGGAGGGAGGACTACGAGCAGTACTTC. The V gene is TRBV5-6, the J gene TRBJ2-7, with a tentative D call TRBD2 (6 bases). CDR3 length: 12 amino acids. Germline V gene sequence: CDR1 SGHDT, CDR2 YYEEEE. V lost 5 bases to trimming and J lost 3 bases, with 9 bases between them. The variable domain in full, with the rest retrieved from reference TRBV5-6 and TRBJ2-7, is DAGVTQSPTHLIKTRGQQVTLRCSPKSGHDTVSWYQQALGQGPQFIFQYYEEEERQRGNFPDRFSGHQFPNYSSELNVNALLLGDSALYLCASRREDYEQYFGPGTRLTVT.

The chain joins TRBV18 to TRBJ2-7; TRBD1 agrees at 9 bases. Germline V gene sequence: CDR1 KGHSH, CDR2 LQKENI. Unmatched junction bases numbered 10, after V lost 2 bases and J lost 2 bases. The CDR3 extends over 17 amino acids. In DNA, the CDR3 is TGTGCCAGCTCACCAGCCCGGACAGGGGTTAGCGCCTACGAGCAGTACTTC. Residues: CASSPARTGVSAYEQYF.

The V call is TRBV30, the J call TRBJ1-2; D unresolved. The CDR3 runs to 12 residues. CDR1 GTSNPN and CDR2 SVGIG come from the germline V gene (reference sequence). Trimming left V 8 bases short and J 2 bases short, with 12 bases between. Written as DNA, the CDR3 is TGTGCCCTCCGGTCCAGGAACTATGGCTACACCTTC. Residues: CALRSRNYGYTF.

This rearrangement joins TRBV9 to TRBJ2-5; perhaps TRBD1 as D (6 bases). The CDR3 covers 13 residues. Trimming removed 4 bases from V and 4 bases from J, with 11 bases in between. Germline V CDR1 and CDR2: SGDLS, YYNGEE. As DNA, the CDR3 is TGTGCCAGCAGCCCCCGGACAGCAGAGACCCAGTACTTC. This gives the protein CASSPRTAETQYF.

The chain uses TRBV10-3 and TRBJ1-6; D is possibly TRBD1 (5 bases). Trimming took 3 bases from V and 14 from J, leaving 17 bases between them. The CDR3 runs to 14 residues. Germline V gene data show CDR1 as ENHRY and CDR2 as SYGVKD. The DNA for the CDR3 is TGTGCCATCAGTGACTCGGGGACCAGCCGGTCCCTCCACTTT. Protein product: CAISDSGTSRSLHF.

The V call is TRBV5-4, the J call TRBJ1-1; D gene unclear. Germline CDR1 and CDR2: SGHNT and YYREEE (reference sequence). This CDR3 comprises 14 residues. With 4 bases removed from V and 1 base from J, the gap between germline ends came to 11 bases. CDR3 sequence (DNA): TGTGCCAGCAGCGAGGGATGGGGGAACACTGAAGCTTTCTTT. This encodes CASSEGWGNTEAFF.

The chain couples TRBV7-2 to TRBJ2-4; 7 bases align to TRBD2. V was clipped by 3 bases and J by 6 bases; unmatched bases: 2. Germline values: CDR1 SGHTA, CDR2 FQGNSA. The CDR3 has 13 amino acids. The CDR3 spells CASSFTGGNIQYF. The CDR3 DNA follows: TGTGCCAGCAGCTTTACGGGAGGAAACATTCAGTACTTC.

This clone was recorded once. The chain is built from TRBV5-6 and TRBJ2-5, with no clear D. The V and J ends lost 0 bases and 3 bases respectively, with 9 bases between them. The CDR3 consists of 14 residues. Germline lookup yields CDR1 SGHDT and CDR2 YYEEEE. CDR3 coding DNA: TGTGCCAGCAGCTTGGTGGAAAGTGAAGAGACCCAGTACTTC. Translating gives CASSLVESEETQYF.

The gene calls are TRBV4-3 and TRBJ2-7; the D gene is possibly TRBD2 (6 bases). V was cut by 0 bases and J by 3 bases, with 12 bases left in between. The CDR3 totals 15 residues. Germline V CDR1 and CDR2: LGHNA, YSLEER. CDR3 bases: TGCGCCAGCAGCCAAGATCCGGGGGAACACTACGAGCAGTACTTC. Protein: CASSQDPGEHYEQYF.

The rearrangement joins TRBV6-6 to TRBJ1-2; D may be TRBD1 (5 bases). Looked up from germline, CDR1 is MNHNY and CDR2 is SVGAGI (reference sequence). The ends were cut back, 6 bases at V and 13 bases at J, with 12 bases in the middle. The CDR3 spans 10 residues. As DNA, the CDR3 is TGTGCCAGCAGCCTGGACACCCTCACCTTC. The encoded protein is CASSLDTLTF.

The chain recombines TRBV7-2 with TRBJ1-1; no firm D call. The CDR3 runs 13 residues. The V end was cut by 1 base, the J end by 1 base, with 4 bases between. CDR1 SGHTA and CDR2 FQGNSA come from the germline V gene. For the CDR3, the DNA is TGTGCCAGCAGCTTAGGGACGAACACTGAAGCTTTCTTT. Translated: CASSLGTNTEAFF. The variable domain in full, with the rest retrieved from reference TRBV7-2 and TRBJ1-1, is GAGVSQSPSNKVTEKGKDVELRCDPISGHTALYWYRQSLGQGLEFLIYFQGNSAPDKSGLPSDRFSAERTGGSVSTLTIQRTQQEDSAVYLCASSLGTNTEAFFGQGTRLTVV.

V is TRBV2 and J is TRBJ1-4; 7 bases fit TRBD1. The ends lost 7 bases at V and 5 bases at J; junction bases unmatched: 4. This CDR3 is 13 amino acids long. Looked up from germline, CDR1 is SNHLY and CDR2 is FYNNEI. The CDR3 protein is CASNQGENEKLFF. CDR3 DNA sequence: TGTGCCAGCAATCAGGGGGAGAATGAAAAACTGTTTTTT. Supplemented by reference TRBV2 and TRBJ1-4, the full variable domain reads EPEVTQTPSHQVTQMGQEVILRCVPISNHLYFYWYRQILGQKVEFLVSFYNNEISEKSEIFDDQFSVERPDGSNFTLKIRSTKLEDSAMYFCASNQGENEKLFFGSGTQLSVL.

The CDR3 nucleotides read TGTGCCAGCACAGAACAGGGAATCGGGACCGGGGAGCTGTTTTTT. This sequence encodes CASTEQGIGTGELFF. The chain carries TRBV2 and TRBJ2-2, with D maybe TRBD1 (6 bases). Germline values: CDR1 SNHLY, CDR2 FYNNEI. The CDR3 is made up of 15 amino acids. V lost 7 bases to trimming and J lost 5 bases, with 17 bases between them.

This clone came up once. The chain combines TRBV7-8 with TRBJ2-7; 9 bases are a match to TRBD2. Germline V gives CDR1 SGHVS, CDR2 FQNEAQ. Trimming cost V 2 bases and J 0 bases; bases outside gene matches: 5. The CDR3 loop spans 16 amino acids. The CDR3 spells CASSLRSSGTSYEQYF. CDR3 sequence (DNA): TGTGCCAGCAGCTTACGATCTAGCGGGACCTCCTACGAGCAGTACTTC. Drawing the rest from reference TRBV7-8 and TRBJ2-7, the complete variable domain is GAGVSQSPRYKVAKRGQDVALRCDPISGHVSLFWYQQALGQGPEFLTYFQNEAQLDKSGLPSDRFFAERPEGSVSTLKIQRTQQEDSAVYLCASSLRSSGTSYEQYFGPGTRLTVT.

V and J are TRBV6-2 or TRBV6-3 and TRBJ1-1, with D maybe TRBD1 (5 bases). Germline V gene data show CDR1 as MNHEY and CDR2 as SVGEGT. Trimming removed 4 bases from V and 4 bases from J, with 16 bases in between. The CDR3 is 15 amino acids. The CDR3 is CASSFGRGSGTEAFF. CDR3 nucleotides: TGTGCCAGCAGTTTCGGAAGGGGTTCCGGCACTGAAGCTTTCTTT.

The chain recombines TRBV5-6 with TRBJ1-1; weak D call: TRBD1 (5 bases). With 4 bases removed from V and 4 bases from J, the gap between germline ends came to 8 bases. The CDR3 has 12 residues. Germline assignment: CDR1 SGHDT and CDR2 YYEEEE. The CDR3 sequence: CASSRRATEAFF. The CDR3 DNA sequence: TGTGCCAGCAGCCGCAGGGCCACTGAAGCTTTCTTT. The entire variable domain, with the rest obtained from reference TRBV5-6 and TRBJ1-1, is as follows: DAGVTQSPTHLIKTRGQQVTLRCSPKSGHDTVSWYQQALGQGPQFIFQYYEEEERQRGNFPDRFSGHQFPNYSSELNVNALLLGDSALYLCASSRRATEAFFGQGTRLTVV.

The chain combines TRBV3-1 (or the pseudogene TRBV3-2) with TRBJ2-1; the D is unclear. CDR1 is LGHDT and CDR2 is YNNKEL in the germline V gene (reference sequence). This CDR3 is built from 13 residues. The V end was cut by 1 base, the J end by 4 bases, with 5 bases between. CDR3 sequence reads: CASSQGQYNEQFF. The CDR3 DNA reads as TGTGCCAGCAGCCAAGGGCAGTACAATGAGCAGTTCTTC.

The gene calls are TRBV18 and TRBJ2-5, with 10 bases fitting TRBD2. With V trimmed by 4 bases and J by 3 bases, 2 bases remained unmatched. This CDR3 has 14 amino acids. From germline, CDR1 is KGHSH and CDR2 LQKENI. This CDR3 is CASSLGLAEETQYF. The CDR3 DNA follows: TGTGCCAGCTCACTAGGACTAGCGGAAGAGACCCAGTACTTC.

The gene calls are TRBV12-3 or TRBV12-4 and TRBJ2-7; D is undetermined. With 3 bases removed from V and 2 bases from J, the gap between germline ends came to 8 bases. This CDR3 has 13 residues. CDR3 nucleotides: TGTGCCAGCAGTTTTTTAGGGCCCTACGAGCAGTACTTC. This sequence encodes CASSFLGPYEQYF.

The CDR3 bases are TGTGCCAGCAGTTTATGGGCCGGGCGGAGCTACGAGCAGTACTTC. This gives the protein CASSLWAGRSYEQYF. The genes are TRBV28 and TRBJ2-7; D ambiguous. CDR3 length: 15 residues. Germline values: CDR1 MDHEN, CDR2 SYDVKM. Trimming stripped 0 bases from V and 3 bases from J, with 12 bases between.

The chain joins TRBV6-6 to TRBJ1-1, with D unclear. The CDR3 runs 13 residues. Germline V gene sequence: CDR1 MNHNY, CDR2 SVGAGI (reference sequence). Trimming removed 2 bases from V and 8 bases from J, with 12 bases in between. The CDR3 region has the DNA TGTGCCAGCAGTTACGCGTCCCCGAGGGAAGCTTTCTTT. Translated, it gives CASSYASPREAFF.